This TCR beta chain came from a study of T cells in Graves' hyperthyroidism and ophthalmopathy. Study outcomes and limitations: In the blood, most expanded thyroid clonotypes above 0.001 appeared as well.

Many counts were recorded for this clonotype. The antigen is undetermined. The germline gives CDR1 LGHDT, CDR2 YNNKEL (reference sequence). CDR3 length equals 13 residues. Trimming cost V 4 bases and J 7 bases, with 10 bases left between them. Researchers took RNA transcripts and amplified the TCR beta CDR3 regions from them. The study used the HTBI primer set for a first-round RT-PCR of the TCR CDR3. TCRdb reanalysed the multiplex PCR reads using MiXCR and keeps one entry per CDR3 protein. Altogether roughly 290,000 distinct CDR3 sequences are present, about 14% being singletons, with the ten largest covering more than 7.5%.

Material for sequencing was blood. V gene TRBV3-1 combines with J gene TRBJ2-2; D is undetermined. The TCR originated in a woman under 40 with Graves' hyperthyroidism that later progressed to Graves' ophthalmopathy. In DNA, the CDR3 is TGTGCCAGCAGCCGCCTTCAGAACGGGGAGCTGTTTTTT. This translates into CASSRLQNGELFF. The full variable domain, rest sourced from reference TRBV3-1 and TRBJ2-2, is DTAVSQTPKYLVTQMGNDKSIKCEQNLGHDTMYWYKQDSKKFLKIMFSYNNKELIINETVPNRFSPKSPDKAHLNLHINSLELGDSAVYFCASSRLQNGELFFGEGSRLTVL.